Sequencing of this T cell receptor (beta chain) was carried out in a study of T cell repertoires in cytomegalovirus infection. This clonotype appeared many times. Its antigen is unknown. Study-wide results and limits: Dominating the ex vivo response were HLA-C-restricted CMV-specific TCR beta clonotypes.

TCRdb re-called the reads with MiXCR, one entry per CDR3 protein. The sample yields about 260,000 distinct CDR3 sequences, approximately 9.1% seen once. This TCR came from a human donor in good health (CMV status not recorded). Some clones in this sample may be carry-over from other donors' samples. The sequenced sample consisted of PBMCs.

The CDR3 nucleotides read TGTGCCAGCAGTCCCCACCCCCGGTACGAGCAGTACTTC. Protein: CASSPHPRYEQYF. The chain combines TRBV28 with TRBJ2-7, with no clear D. The V and J ends lost 5 bases and 4 bases respectively, with 12 bases between them. Germline CDR1 is MDHEN and CDR2 is SYDVKM. This CDR3 contains 13 residues.